Described below is a single T cell receptor beta chain sequence and its context. Its specificity is not known. This sample is part of a study of cytomegalovirus exposure and HLA in healthy donors. The primer mix had 60 Vbeta and 13 Jbeta primers. Assay used: immunoSEQ multiplex PCR; TCRdb lists only in-frame clones, some missing. The data hold over 130,000 clones, with 82% observed a single time. General study points: An apparent linkage of common viral pathogens to several of the most significant clusters emerged in a later analysis.

V lost 5 bases and J lost 3; bases outside the gene matches: 3. The CDR3 runs to 14 residues. Germline CDR1 reads SGHNT; CDR2 reads YYREEE (reference sequence). The TCR comes from a young man in good health and CMV-seropositive. V usage is TRBV5-4 and J usage is TRBJ2-3; 10 bases map to TRBD2. Sequenced sample: PBMCs. DNA for the CDR3: TGTGCCAGCAGTCGTAGCGGGGGGACAGATACGCAGTATTTT. Protein product: CASSRSGGTDTQYF.